The following is a T cell receptor beta chain sequence with its context. What it recognizes is unknown. The CDR3 totals 15 residues. Germline lookup yields CDR1 MNHEY and CDR2 SMNVEV (reference sequence). The V and J ends lost 0 bases and 3 bases respectively, with 9 bases between them. This specimen belongs to a study of cytomegalovirus exposure and HLA in healthy donors. Study at large: The approximately 700 first-cohort repertoires shared a platform with the approximately 120 validation repertoires, as reported in a later analysis. Overall study results and limits: Investigators reported 164 TCR beta chains as tied to cytomegalovirus.

Sequencing used immunoSEQ multiplex PCR; TCRdb keeps in-frame clones, though not all of them. The sample lists 150,000 or so clones, 75% to 90% seen once, with 9% in the top ten. This chain connects TRBV27 to TRBJ1-5; D is unresolved. The sequence came from a woman between 18 and 29 years old in good health and CMV-seropositive. Sequencing input: PBMCs. CDR3: CASSLSWQANQPQHF. As DNA, the CDR3 is TGTGCCAGCAGTTTATCGTGGCAGGCCAATCAGCCCCAGCATTTT.